The rows below give T cell receptor beta chains drawn from one sample of a study of PD-1 blockade in mismatch repair-deficient tumors. This table comes from immunoSEQ multiplex PCR, and its TCRdb copy is limited to in-frame clones, with some not included. The profile shows around 23,000 clones, about 83% of them singletons. Sequenced material: peripheral blood, taken 12 weeks after starting pembrolizumab. The receptor source for this set is an adult with mismatch repair-deficient cancer. Both conserved end residues are part of each CDR3. D genes are given only for firm matches. Some rows mark clone size as missing; the rest say once, few, many or name a class of expanded clone.

clone_size	v_call	d_call	j_call	cdr3_nt	cdr3_aa
once	TRBV5-4	TRBD1	TRBJ1-5	TGTGCCAGCAGCTTGGGACAGGGTCAGCCCCAGCATTTT	CASSLGQGQPQHF
NA	TRBV4-3	TRBD1	TRBJ2-7	TGCGCCAGCAGCCAAGATCTGGACAGGGGGTACGAGCAGTACTTC	CASSQDLDRGYEQYF
NA	TRBV19	TRBD1	TRBJ2-1	TGTGCCAGCAACAGACAGGGGGGCTACAATGAGCAGTTCTTC	CASNRQGGYNEQFF
NA	TRBV27	NA	TRBJ2-2	TGTGCCAGCAGGCACAGGAGATACACCGGGGAGCTGTTTTTT	CASRHRRYTGELFF
NA	TRBV4-1	NA	TRBJ1-5	TGCGCCAGCAGCCAAGATCACGGGGGCGAACAGCCCCAGCATTTT	CASSQDHGGEQPQHF
NA	TRBV2	TRBD1	TRBJ2-2	TGTGCCAGCAGACAGGGGACCGCGAACACCGGGGAGCTGTTTTTT	CASRQGTANTGELFF
NA	TRBV27	TRBD1	TRBJ1-2	TGTGCCAGCAGGACAGGGGACCCCGTTAACTATGGCTACACCTTC	CASRTGDPVNYGYTF
NA	TRBV6-5	NA	TRBJ1-3	TGTGCCAGCAGTTACTCGAGTGGTGGAAACACCATATATTTT	CASSYSSGGNTIYF
NA	TRBV5-6	TRBD2	TRBJ2-3	TGTGCCAGCAGCCCGGGACTAGCGGGACTGAGGGCAGATACGCAGTATTTT	CASSPGLAGLRADTQYF
NA	TRBV4-2	NA	TRBJ1-3	TGTGCCAGCAGCACACCAGGGTCTGGAAACACCATATATTTT	CASSTPGSGNTIYF
NA	TRBV5-8	NA	TRBJ1-1	TGTGCCAGCAGCTTGTCAGGGGCGAACACTGAAGCTTTCTTT	CASSLSGANTEAFF
few	TRBV14	NA	TRBJ2-7	TGTGCCAGCAGCCACTCCCTAGGCACCTACGAGCAGTACTTC	CASSHSLGTYEQYF
NA	TRBV11-2	NA	TRBJ2-3	TGTGCCAGCAGCTTAAACGCCAGGGACACAGATACGCAGTATTTT	CASSLNARDTDTQYF
NA	TRBV15	TRBD2	TRBJ2-2	TGTGCCACCAGACGAGAACGGGAGGACACCGGGGAGCTGTTTTTT	CATRREREDTGELFF
NA	TRBV20-1	NA	TRBJ2-1	TGCAGTGCCCGGGGTGACAATGAGCAGTTCTTC	CSARGDNEQFF
few	TRBV27	NA	TRBJ2-1	TGTGCCAGCAGCCGCAGAGAAGTGATCATGAATGAGCAGTTCTTC	CASSRREVIMNEQFF
NA	TRBV25-1	NA	TRBJ1-1	TGTGCCAGCAGTGAGACGGGCACCGAAGCTTTCTTT	CASSETGTEAFF
few	TRBV2	TRBD2	TRBJ2-1	TGTGCCAGCAGTGAAGTGTGGTTCAACAGCGGGAGCTTCGACAATGAGCAGTTCTTC	CASSEVWFNSGSFDNEQFF
NA	TRBV30	NA	TRBJ2-1	TGTGCCTGGAGTGTAAGTATTGAGCAGTTCTTC	CAWSVSIEQFF
NA	TRBV15	NA	TRBJ2-1	TGTGCCACCAGCAGAGGTCAGGGGGGATACAATGAGCAGTTCTTC	CATSRGQGGYNEQFF
few	TRBV27	TRBD2	TRBJ2-5	TGTGCCAGCATCGCGTCGGGAGGAGAGACCCAGTACTTC	CASIASGGETQYF